The clone carrying this T cell receptor beta chain was seen at least ten times. This entry is derived from a study of T-cell reconstitution after alpha-beta-depleted transplantation in children. The library targeted TCRbeta and was prepared with unique molecular identifiers. TCRdb fed the PCR reads into MiXCR, producing one record per CDR3 protein. The repertoire holds some 200,000 distinct CDR3 sequences, with roughly 6.3% as singletons. CDR3 size: 14 residues. The V gene lost 2 bases and the J gene lost 1 base, with 5 bases spanning the gap. Germline V lookup: CDR1 MNHEY, CDR2 SVGEGT. The sequenced sample was PBMCs, obtained before TCRalphabeta/CD19-depleted stem cell transplant. The chain is built from TRBV6-2 or TRBV6-3 and TRBJ2-2, with D unresolved. This clonotype originated in a girl under three years old with combined immunodeficiency, due to receive a stem cell transplant. The CDR3 loop reads CASSYPENTGELFF. The CDR3 DNA reads as TGTGCCAGCAGTTACCCAGAGAACACCGGGGAGCTGTTTTTT.